Listed here are 29 T cell receptor beta chains from one sample, sequenced in a study of T cell repertoires in cytomegalovirus infection. Their antigen targets remain unknown. In TCRdb, the reads were re-called with MiXCR into one record per CDR3 protein. In the table there are hundreds of thousands of distinct CDR3 sequences, 30% to 40% of which are singletons. Sample: cultured PBMCs, taken from culture after CMV antigen stimulation. Receptors were obtained from a human donor in good health (CMV status not recorded). Some clones in this sample may be carry-over from other donors' samples.

The chain couples TRBV11-2 to TRBJ2-7, with 7 bases fitting TRBD1. V trimming: 5 bases; J trimming: 7 bases; junction bases outside the gene matches: 14. The CDR3 has 15 amino acids. The V gene's germline CDR1 is SGHAT and CDR2 FQNNGV. The CDR3 nucleotides are TGTGCCAGCAGCCGAGGACAGGCCCGCATGGGGGAGCAGTACTTC. This gives the protein CASSRGQARMGEQYF.

This clonotype came up many times. The chain couples TRBV7-2 to TRBJ2-7; D is ambiguous. V was trimmed by 2 bases and J by 2 bases, leaving 13 bases between them. This CDR3 spans 15 amino acids. CDR1 SGHTA and CDR2 FQGNSA come from the germline V gene. The CDR3 bases are TGTGCCAGCAGCTTAATGGTAGCTTTGACCTACGAGCAGTACTTC. Amino acids: CASSLMVALTYEQYF.

This clonotype was seen only a few times. J is TRBJ1-1 and V is TRBV18; no reliable D call. V was clipped by 2 bases and J by 1 base, with 8 bases between them. The CDR3 totals 14 residues. Germline CDR1 reads KGHSH; CDR2 reads LQKENI. CDR3 in amino acids: CASSPAGTNTEAFF. In nucleotides, the CDR3 is TGTGCCAGCTCACCAGCTGGTACGAACACTGAAGCTTTCTTT. The whole variable domain, remainder taken from reference TRBV18 and TRBJ1-1, is NAGVMQNPRHLVRRRGQEARLRCSPMKGHSHVYWYRQLPEEGLKFMVYLQKENIIDESGMPKERFSAEFPKEGPSILRIQQVVRGDSAAYFCASSPAGTNTEAFFGQGTRLTVV.

V usage is TRBV27 and J usage is TRBJ1-1; weak D call: TRBD1 (5 bases). The CDR3 contains 15 residues. V was trimmed by 5 bases and J by 0 bases, leaving 13 bases between them. The V gene's germline CDR1 is MNHEY and CDR2 SMNVEV (reference sequence). CDR3 sequence (DNA): TGTGCCAGCAGTGCGGGACTCTATATGAACACTGAAGCTTTCTTT. Protein product: CASSAGLYMNTEAFF.

V gene TRBV6-1 combines with J gene TRBJ2-7, with D possibly TRBD2 on 6 matching bases. The CDR3 length is 14 residues. Germline loops: CDR1 MNHNS, CDR2 SASEGT. Trimming stripped 7 bases from V and 0 bases from J, with 13 bases between. This CDR3 reads CASTAGGVSYEQYF. The CDR3 nucleotides are TGTGCCAGCACAGCCGGGGGTGTCTCCTACGAGCAGTACTTC.

This clonotype was observed many times. The V call is TRBV7-2, the J call TRBJ2-5; D possibly corresponds to TRBD2 (6 bases). The germline V gene encodes CDR1 SGHTA and CDR2 FQGNSA. Trimming removed 5 bases at V and 7 bases at J, with 14 bases between. The CDR3 loop spans 13 amino acids. In DNA form, the CDR3 reads TGTGCCAGCAGCGTCCGGGACTTGGGGACCCAGTACTTC. Amino acid sequence: CASSVRDLGTQYF.

The genes are TRBV4-1 and TRBJ2-7, with unresolved D. This CDR3 has 14 residues. V was clipped by 1 base and J by 2 bases, with 9 bases between them. Germline V lookup: CDR1 MGHRA, CDR2 YSYEKL. Here the CDR3 DNA reads TGCGCCAGCAGCCAAGCCCTAGTCGCCTACGAGCAGTACTTC. It translates to CASSQALVAYEQYF.

The V and J genes are TRBV18 and TRBJ2-3, with D unresolved. Per germline, CDR1 KGHSH and CDR2 LQKENI. V lost 3 bases and J lost 1, with 8 bases in between. The CDR3 spans 14 residues. CDR3 coding DNA: TGTGCCAGCTCACCCGATGGGCGCACAGATACGCAGTATTTT. As protein: CASSPDGRTDTQYF.

V and J are TRBV5-4 and TRBJ2-3; D unclear. Germline V lookup: CDR1 SGHNT, CDR2 YYREEE (reference sequence). V shed 5 bases and J shed 0 bases, with 16 bases lying between them. CDR3 length equals 16 residues. The CDR3 here is CASSPFLEQSTDTQYF. CDR3 nucleotide sequence: TGTGCCAGCAGTCCATTTCTAGAACAGAGCACAGATACGCAGTATTTT.

This clonotype was seen a few times. The gene calls are TRBV19 and TRBJ1-5; D remains unclear. The CDR3 runs 15 residues. The V and J ends lost 6 bases and 1 base respectively, with 13 bases between them. Germline assignment: CDR1 LNHDA and CDR2 SQIVND (reference sequence). As DNA, the CDR3 is TGTGCCAGTAGCCCGCCCGCAGAAAGCAATCAGCCCCAGCATTTT. Translated, it gives CASSPPAESNQPQHF. The full variable domain, in which reference TRBV19 and TRBJ1-5 provide the parts outside the CDR3, is DGGITQSPKYLFRKEGQNVTLSCEQNLNHDAMYWYRQDPGQGLRLIYYSQIVNDFQKGDIAEGYSVSREKKESFPLTVTSAQKNPTAFYLCASSPPAESNQPQHFGDGTRLSIL.

This clonotype was seen a few times. The V gene is TRBV4-3, the J gene TRBJ1-2, with TRBD1 identical over 8 bases. The J segment lost 4 bases and the V segment lost 5 bases, leaving 6 bases of the junction unmatched. The CDR3 consists of 14 residues. The germline gives CDR1 LGHNA, CDR2 YSLEER. DNA for the CDR3: TGCGCCAGCAGCTTCACCGGGACAGGCTATGGCTACACCTTC. Encoded protein: CASSFTGTGYGYTF.

This clonotype was found a few times. The CDR3 DNA follows: TGTGCCAGCAGCGACTGGAATCTCGGCAATGAGCAGTTCTTC. Its protein is CASSDWNLGNEQFF. The chain combines TRBV7-2 with TRBJ2-1; D remains ambiguous. V lost 5 bases, J lost 6 bases, and 14 bases lay in between. Germline V gene sequence: CDR1 SGHTA, CDR2 FQGNSA. The CDR3 is made up of 14 amino acids.

This chain joins TRBV12-3 or TRBV12-4 and TRBJ2-3, with D possibly being TRBD1 (5 bases). The CDR3 sequence is 14 residues long. The V end lost 4 bases, the J end lost 3 bases, and 11 bases lay between the germline ends. As DNA, the CDR3 is TGTGCCAGCAGTTACCCCCCAGGGACAGATACGCAGTATTTT. Amino acid sequence: CASSYPPGTDTQYF.

The chain uses TRBV7-9 and TRBJ2-5; no reliable D call. This CDR3 spans 16 amino acids. Germline CDR1 SEHNR, CDR2 FQNEAQ (reference sequence). Trimming took off 4 bases at V and 0 bases at J, with 15 bases between the two ends. This chain's CDR3 is CASSSPRRANQETQYF. Written as DNA, the CDR3 is TGTGCCAGCAGCTCCCCCCGTAGGGCTAACCAAGAGACCCAGTACTTC. Full variable domain (missing parts from reference TRBV7-9 and TRBJ2-5): DTGVSQNPRHKITKRGQNVTFRCDPISEHNRLYWYRQTLGQGPEFLTYFQNEAQLEKSRLLSDRFSAERPKGSFSTLEIQRTEQGDSAMYLCASSSPRRANQETQYFGPGTRLLVL.

V usage is TRBV9 and J usage is TRBJ2-7; a possible D gene is TRBD2 (5 bases). Trimming removed 3 bases at V and 4 bases at J, with 20 bases between. Germline CDR1 and CDR2: SGDLS and YYNGEE. The length of the CDR3 is 16 residues. Written as DNA, the CDR3 is TGTGCCAGCAGCGCCCTCCGGGGTTCCCCCACTTACGAGCAGTACTTC. Translation: CASSALRGSPTYEQYF. Full variable domain (remainder filled in from reference TRBV9 and TRBJ2-7): DSGVTQTPKHLITATGQRVTLRCSPRSGDLSVYWYQQSLDQGLQFLIQYYNGEERAKGNILERFSAQQFPDLHSELNLSSLELGDSALYFCASSALRGSPTYEQYFGPGTRLTVT.

This clonotype was detected a few times. The chain carries TRBV6-6 and TRBJ2-2; D is uncertain. Between the trimmed V and J ends, which lost 2 bases and 10 bases, there was a span of 11 bases. The CDR3 loop spans 13 amino acids. From germline, CDR1 is MNHNY and CDR2 SVGAGI (reference sequence). For the CDR3, the DNA is TGTGCCAGCAGTTACCGATCGGGCGAGGAGCTGTTTTTT. Translated, it gives CASSYRSGEELFF.

The J gene is TRBJ1-5, the V gene TRBV19; TRBD1 matches 10 bases. V shed 1 base, J shed 6 bases, and the junction held 6 bases outside the gene matches. The CDR3 covers 16 residues. The V gene's germline CDR1 is LNHDA and CDR2 SQIVND (reference sequence). CDR3 amino acids: CASSIGPGTGVQPQHF. Here the CDR3 DNA reads TGTGCCAGTAGTATAGGTCCCGGGACAGGGGTTCAGCCCCAGCATTTT.

The chain links TRBV7-9 to TRBJ2-7; the D is unclear. V lost 0 bases to trimming and J lost 4 bases, with 10 bases between them. The germline V gene has CDR1 SEHNR and CDR2 FQNEAQ (reference sequence). The CDR3 runs 14 residues. This CDR3 reads CASSLAGRWYEQYF. In DNA, the CDR3 is TGTGCCAGCAGCTTAGCAGGAAGGTGGTACGAGCAGTACTTC.

The chain has TRBV20-1 and TRBJ2-3; D is unresolved. CDR1 is DFQATT and CDR2 is SNEGSKA in the germline V gene (reference sequence). This CDR3 is 15 amino acids long. V shed 1 base and J shed 2 bases, with 13 bases lying between them. CDR3 DNA sequence: TGCAGTGCTAGAGGCCCGGTTGAGTCCACAGATACGCAGTATTTT. Translating it yields CSARGPVESTDTQYF.

The chain employs TRBV6-1 and TRBJ2-2; D uncertain. The CDR3 covers 13 residues. Per germline, CDR1 MNHNS and CDR2 SASEGT. V dropped 2 bases and J dropped 6 bases, with 7 bases sitting between them. The CDR3 DNA is TGTGCCAGCAGTGAATTGGGTCCCGGGGAGCTGTTTTTT. Protein sequence: CASSELGPGELFF.

This clonotype was counted between two and nine times. V gene TRBV28 combines with J gene TRBJ2-7, with D perhaps assigned TRBD1 or TRBD2 (5 bases each). Germline-derived CDR1 and CDR2 are MDHEN and SYDVKM. Trimming took 3 bases from V and 5 from J, leaving 14 bases between them. The CDR3 loop spans 14 amino acids. The chain's CDR3 is CASSLLDLGDEQYF. The CDR3 DNA reads TGTGCCAGCAGTTTGTTAGATTTGGGGGACGAGCAGTACTTC. Filled out from reference TRBV28 and TRBJ2-7, the complete variable domain reads DVKVTQSSRYLVKRTGEKVFLECVQDMDHENMFWYRQDPGLGLRLIYFSYDVKMKEKGDIPEGYSVSREKKERFSLILESASTNQTSMYLCASSLLDLGDEQYFGPGTRLTVT.

Many counts were recorded for this clonotype. V and J are TRBV7-2 and TRBJ2-3; TRBD2 matches at 11 bases. The CDR3 has 16 amino acids. CDR1 is SGHTA, CDR2 FQGNSA, per germline. Losses at the gene ends were 5 bases for V and 6 bases for J; bases not matched to a gene: 10. CDR3 region: CASSLTGTSGFDTQYF. The CDR3 DNA reads as TGTGCCAGCAGCCTAACCGGGACTAGCGGTTTCGATACGCAGTATTTT.

This sequence joins TRBV7-6 and TRBJ2-1; 10 bases are shared with TRBD1. Unmatched junction bases numbered 11, after V lost 5 bases and J lost 7 bases. CDR3 length: 16 amino acids. Germline assignment: CDR1 SGHVS and CDR2 FNYEAQ. The DNA for the CDR3 is TGTGCCAGCAGCGGTCCGGGACAGGGGTTAAGGAATGAGCAGTTCTTC. Translation gives CASSGPGQGLRNEQFF. The full variable domain, with the rest looked up from reference TRBV7-6 and TRBJ2-1, is GAGVSQSPRYKVTKRGQDVALRCDPISGHVSLYWYRQALGQGPEFLTYFNYEAQQDKSGLPNDRFSAERPEGSISTLTIQRTEQRDSAMYRCASSGPGQGLRNEQFFGPGTRLTVL.

The table lists this clonotype with a count of one. The chain recombines TRBV20-1 with TRBJ2-1; TRBD2 matches 11 bases. V shed 6 bases, J shed 13 bases, and the junction held 11 bases outside the gene matches. There are 13 residues in the CDR3. Germline CDR1 is DFQATT and CDR2 is SNEGSKA (reference sequence). The CDR3 is CSAQSGTSGFQFF. CDR3 bases: TGCAGTGCCCAGTCCGGGACTAGCGGTTTTCAGTTCTTC.

This chain joins TRBV5-1 and TRBJ2-1; the match to TRBD2 covers 9 bases. V shed 0 bases and J 10 bases; nucleotides not matched to a gene: 5. The CDR3 is made up of 14 amino acids. Germline assignment: CDR1 SGHRS and CDR2 YFSETQ. Written as DNA, the CDR3 is TGCGCCAGCAGCTTGGGGGTAGCGGGAGACGAGCAGTTCTTC. It codes for CASSLGVAGDEQFF.

This clonotype was recorded a few times. This chain uses TRBV18 with TRBJ1-5; D is unresolved. CDR1 is KGHSH, CDR2 LQKENI, per germline. V was shortened by 3 bases and J by 5 bases, with 11 bases between the two germline ends. This CDR3 is 14 amino acids long. This CDR3 is CASSPSQGYQPQHF. The CDR3 bases are TGTGCCAGCTCACCGTCACAAGGGTATCAGCCCCAGCATTTT. Filled out from reference TRBV18 and TRBJ1-5, the complete variable domain reads NAGVMQNPRHLVRRRGQEARLRCSPMKGHSHVYWYRQLPEEGLKFMVYLQKENIIDESGMPKERFSAEFPKEGPSILRIQQVVRGDSAAYFCASSPSQGYQPQHFGDGTRLSIL.

This clonotype was found once. This chain uses TRBV10-3 with TRBJ2-3, with TRBD1 as a possible D gene (5 bases). V lost 4 bases to trimming and J lost 5 bases, with 16 bases between them. Germline V lookup: CDR1 ENHRY, CDR2 SYGVKD. The CDR3 is made up of 15 amino acids. The CDR3 reads CAISGSTTEVDTQYF. In nucleotides, the CDR3 is TGTGCCATCAGTGGTTCCACGACAGAAGTAGATACGCAGTATTTT.

The chain recombines TRBV19 with TRBJ2-5; 13 bases fit TRBD2. After removal of 5 bases from V and 3 bases from J, the junction contained 12 bases not matched to a gene. CDR1 and CDR2 (germline): LNHDA, SQIVND (reference sequence). The CDR3 loop spans 18 amino acids. As DNA, the CDR3 is TGTGCCAGTAGTCTCTACCCCCTCACTAGCGGGAGGGAAGAGACCCAGTACTTC. Translated, it gives CASSLYPLTSGREETQYF.

This clonotype was counted ten times or more. The chain carries TRBV11-3 and TRBJ1-1; TRBD1 is a possible D gene (5 bases). Per the germline V gene, CDR1 is SGHNT and CDR2 is YENEEA. Trimming removed 5 bases at V and 3 bases at J, with 7 bases between. The CDR3 runs 12 residues. CDR3 residues: CASSPGHTEAFF. DNA of the CDR3: TGTGCCAGCAGCCCGGGACACACTGAAGCTTTCTTT.